This T cell receptor (beta chain) came from a study of T cell changes during pregnancy in multiple sclerosis. The CDR3 loop spans 13 amino acids. V was cut by 1 base and J by 8 bases, with 11 bases left in between. Germline-derived CDR1 and CDR2 are SGHDN and FVKESK. The method was immunoSEQ multiplex PCR; TCRdb's version includes in-frame clones alone and lacks a portion of them. This sample yields about 70,000 clones, of which around 94% are seen a single time; 2.1% belongs to the top ten. The sequencing here drew on peripheral blood, taken in the second trimester of pregnancy. V and J are TRBV14 and TRBJ1-2, with D possibly TRBD1 on 5 matching bases. The source is a female donor in good health, enrolled as a control in a pregnancy study. The chain's CDR3 is CASSQVTVRGYTF. The DNA for the CDR3 is TGTGCCAGCAGCCAAGTGACAGTACGCGGCTACACCTTC. Drawing the rest from reference TRBV14 and TRBJ1-2, the complete variable domain is EAGVTQFPSHSVIEKGQTVTLRCDPISGHDNLYWYRRVMGKEIKFLLHFVKESKQDESGMPNNRFLAERTGGTYSTLKVQPAELEDSGVYFCASSQVTVRGYTFGSGTRLTVV.